A selection of T cell receptor beta chains follows, all from one sample in a study of breast tumors, draining lymph nodes, adjacent tissues. One entry per CDR3 protein results from TCRdb running MiXCR on the multiplex PCR reads. The profile shows approximately 90,000 distinct CDR3 sequences, approximately 28% of them singletons. Material for sequencing was axillary lymph node tissue. These receptors were collected from a female donor with breast cancer. Some clones in this sample may be carry-over from other donors' samples. Each CDR3 is given with its conserved first and last residue. The D gene is left open where the match is weak. The size entry is marked missing in some rows and otherwise reads once, few, many or a size class.

>many|-|TRBV2|TRBJ2-1
CASYVPGTAGGATNEQFF
TGTGCCAGCTACGTCCCGGGAACCGCGGGCGGGGCTACCAATGAGCAGTTCTTC
>many|-|TRBV19|TRBJ1-5
CASRPIWEHYSNQPQHF
TGTGCCAGTAGACCCATATGGGAGCATTATAGCAATCAGCCCCAGCATTTT
>many|TRBD2|TRBV7-9|TRBJ2-7
CASSSTTSGGFFSYEQYF
TGTGCCAGCAGCTCAACGACTAGCGGGGGCTTTTTCTCCTACGAGCAGTACTTC
>-|TRBD1|TRBV15|TRBJ2-3
CATSKGTGTVWRDTQYF
TGTGCCACCAGCAAAGGGACAGGGACGGTTTGGAGAGATACGCAGTATTTT
>many|-|TRBV30|TRBJ1-5
CAWSRGGSQPQHF
TGTGCCTGGAGCAGGGGAGGGAGTCAGCCCCAGCATTTT
>-|-|TRBV10-3|TRBJ1-5
CAISEQEGFNQPQHF
TGTGCCATCAGTGAGCAGGAAGGGTTTAATCAGCCCCAGCATTTT
>many|TRBD2|TRBV10-2|TRBJ2-1
CASATPPGLVNNEQLF
TGCGCCAGCGCCACCCCCCCGGGACTAGTAAACAATGAGCAGCTCTTC
>-|TRBD1|TRBV10-3|TRBJ1-1
CAITPEGARSTEAFF
TGTGCCATCACGCCAGAGGGGGCTCGGAGCACTGAAGCTTTCTTT
>many|-|TRBV27|TRBJ2-7
CASSLPYYEQYF
TGTGCCAGCAGTCTCCCTTACTACGAGCAGTACTTC
>many|TRBD2|TRBV20-1|TRBJ2-3
CSARDWTSGSSDTQYF
TGCAGTGCTAGAGATTGGACTAGCGGGAGCTCAGATACGCAGTATTTT
>many|TRBD1|TRBV18|TRBJ2-1
CASSKLTGENEQFF
TGTGCCAGCTCAAAACTAACAGGGGAGAATGAGCAGTTCTTC
>many|-|TRBV20-1|TRBJ2-3
CSARSYTGSTDTQYF
TGCAGTGCTAGATCTTACACGGGAAGCACAGATACGCAGTATTTT
>-|-|TRBV29-1|TRBJ2-1
CSVGLVSNERFF
TGCAGCGTTGGCCTAGTAAGCAATGAGCGGTTCTTC
>-|TRBD2|TRBV10-1|TRBJ2-3
CAKPGGTSGKKDTQYF
TGCGCCAAGCCCGGCGGGACTAGCGGGAAAAAAGATACGCAGTATTTT
>many|TRBD1|TRBV5-6|TRBJ1-5
CASSLGPGQGSGQPQHF
TGTGCCAGCAGCTTGGGGCCGGGACAGGGGAGCGGTCAGCCCCAGCATTTT
>many|-|TRBV6-5|TRBJ2-3
CASSLSYREHHTQYF
TGTGCCAGCAGTCTAAGTTACAGGGAGCACCATACGCAGTATTTT
>-|TRBD1|TRBV10-3|TRBJ1-4
CAISNGQGEKLFF
TGTGCCATCTCTAACGGACAGGGTGAAAAACTGTTTTTT
>-|TRBD1|TRBV6-1|TRBJ1-1
CASSTDRVTEAFF
TGTGCCAGCAGCACGGACAGGGTCACTGAAGCTTTCTTT
>-|-|TRBV25-1|TRBJ2-7
CAWAKILRIWRLTYEQYF
TGTGCCTGGGCCAAAATACTGCGTATCTGGCGGTTAACCTACGAGCAGTACTTC
>-|-|TRBV20-1|TRBJ2-6
CSASGQDVPEAF
TGCAGTGCTAGTGGGCAGGACGTCCCTGAAGCTTTC
>many|-|TRBV30|TRBJ1-2
CAWSVADNYGYTF
TGTGCCTGGAGTGTAGCCGATAACTATGGCTACACCTTC
>many|TRBD1|TRBV6-1|TRBJ2-7
CASRPQGEVGEQYF
TGTGCCAGCAGGCCACAGGGGGAGGTAGGAGAGCAGTACTTC
>-|-|TRBV4-3|TRBJ2-6
CASSQSHRGPGGANVLAF
TGCGCCAGCAGCCAAAGTCACAGAGGGCCTGGTGGGGCCAACGTCCTGGCTTTC
>many|TRBD2|TRBV11-2|TRBJ2-1
CASSLFLAGLSNEQFF
TGTGCCAGCAGCTTATTTCTAGCGGGATTAAGTAATGAGCAGTTCTTC
>many|-|TRBV5-1|TRBJ2-1
CASSLAGTVNDEQFF
TGCGCCAGCAGCTTGGCCGGGACGGTCAACGATGAGCAGTTCTTC
>many|TRBD1|TRBV12-3/TRBV12-4|TRBJ2-2
CASSFLGQTGELFF
TGTGCCAGCAGTTTTTTGGGACAGACCGGGGAGCTGTTTTTT
>many|TRBD1|TRBV27|TRBJ1-2
CASSLYQGGFYGYTF
TGTGCCAGCAGTTTGTACCAGGGGGGGTTTTATGGCTACACCTTC
>many|-|TRBV10-3|TRBJ2-6
CAIGGKPDSGANVLTF
TGTGCCATCGGGGGGAAGCCCGACTCTGGGGCCAACGTCCTGACTTTC
>once|-|TRBV9|TRBJ2-1
CASSQWEAGEWEFF
TGTGCCAGCAGTCAATGGGAGGCTGGGGAGTGGGAGTTCTTC
>-|TRBD1|TRBV5-4|TRBJ2-2
CASRAGTTTGGATGELFF
TGTGCCAGCAGGGCAGGAACTACGACAGGGGGCGCCACCGGGGAGCTGTTTTTT
>few|TRBD1|TRBV12-3/TRBV12-4|TRBJ2-1
CASSLGRGKHNEQFF
TGTGCCAGCAGTTTAGGCAGGGGGAAGCACAATGAGCAGTTCTTC